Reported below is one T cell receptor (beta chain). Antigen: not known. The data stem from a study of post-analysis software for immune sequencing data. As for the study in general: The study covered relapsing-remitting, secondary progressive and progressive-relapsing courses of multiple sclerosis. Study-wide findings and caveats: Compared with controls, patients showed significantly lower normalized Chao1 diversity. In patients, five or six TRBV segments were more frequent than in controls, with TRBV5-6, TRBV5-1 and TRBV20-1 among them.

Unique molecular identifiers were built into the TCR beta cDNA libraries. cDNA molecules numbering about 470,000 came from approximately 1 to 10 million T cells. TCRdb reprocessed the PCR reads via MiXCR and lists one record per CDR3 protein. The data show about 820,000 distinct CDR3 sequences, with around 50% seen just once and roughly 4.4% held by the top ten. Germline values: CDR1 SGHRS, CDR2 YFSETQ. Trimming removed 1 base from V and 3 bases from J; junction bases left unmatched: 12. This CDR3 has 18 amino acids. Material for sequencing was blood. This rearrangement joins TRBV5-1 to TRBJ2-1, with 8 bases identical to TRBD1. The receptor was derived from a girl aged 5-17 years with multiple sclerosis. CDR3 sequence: CASSLLFPDRESYNEQFF. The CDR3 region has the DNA TGCGCCAGCAGCTTGTTGTTCCCGGACAGGGAAAGCTACAATGAGCAGTTCTTC.